Reported below is one T cell receptor beta chain. It lacks a known antigen. No much larger clone exists at a distance of one base, and base qualities are not known. The immunoSEQ Assay, a bias-controlled multiplex PCR, was used to amplify TCRbeta CDR3 regions from genomic DNA. As for the authors' bioinformatics: The number of nucleated cells in each sample was estimated from the amplification of reference gene primers within the assay. To quantify the absolute abundance of each unique TCRbeta CDR3 rearrangement, sequence reads were collapsed and filtered. Productive Simpson clonality was computed per sample as the square root of Simpson's diversity index over productive rearrangements. TCRdb provides this immuneACCESS table in a form limited to in-frame rearrangements. Some clones are lacking; in checked studies, under half of them reflect an unresolved V gene, and why the rest are absent is not known. The V and J calls and clone size are taken from that table; D and trimming were inferred from the DNA. For this sample the table gives roughly 100,000 clones, of which 84% were detected only once. More than 20% of the sample belongs to the ten largest clones.

The data originate from a study of blood T cell repertoires in COVID-19 (dated by TCRdb to 2019 to 2021). As for the study more broadly: Samples from collaborators originated in the United States, Italy and Spain and spanned both the acute and convalescent phases of COVID-19. The prospective study material was composed of cDNA or gDNA derived from T cells, B-cell-depleted T cells, or PBMCs. The dataset comprised deeply sampled blood TCRbeta repertoires from subjects exposed to, actively infected with, or recovered from COVID-19. The repertoires were released in a freely available public database intended as a resource for research on the immune response to SARS-CoV-2. The samples were drawn from the first 160 participants of the ongoing ImmuneRACE study and from 950 to 1,500 subjects provided by 6 global collaborators. Nearly every sample came with metadata listing a de-identified subject ID, COVID-19 status, age in years and sex. Where available, HLA class I and class II types were taken from metadata supplied by the sample provider and were not determined by assay-based typing. Findings and caveats that apply to the study as a whole: The amount of clinical and demographic metadata varied by source and participant and was provided uncurated.

Each collaborating institution followed its own protocols to collect whole blood in K2EDTA tubes. For TCRbeta analysis, collaborators shipped samples in one of three forms: frozen whole blood, isolated PBMCs, or DNA extracted from either of those sample types. From its cysteine to its phenylalanine, the CDR3 spans 13 amino acids. The sequence is cut down to CDR3 DNA, 39 bases in frame from base 1. V is cut back by 2 bases and J by 7 bases, with 5 bases in the junction unmatched. Based on the germline V gene (reference sequence), the CDR1 and CDR2 sequences are GTSNPN and SVGIG. This receptor was taken from a man in his sixties with acute or convalescent COVID-19. The specimen was peripheral blood. The V gene is TRBV30 and the J gene is TRBJ1-5, and TRBD1 aligns with 7 junction nucleotides. The DNA sequence follows: TGTGCCTGGAGTAGGGACAGTGGCCAGCCCCAGCATTTT. It codes for CAWSRDSGQPQHF.